These 16 T cell receptor beta chains originate from one sample sequenced in a study of blood T cell repertoires in COVID-19. The assay was immunoSEQ multiplex PCR, and TCRdb's table has in-frame clones only and misses some. The sample shows fewer than 120,000 clones, around 74% of them seen only once. The specimen was peripheral blood. These receptors were taken from a woman aged 60-70 years with acute or convalescent COVID-19.

This clone was seen only once. This chain connects TRBV5-4 to TRBJ1-2, with 7 bases lining up with TRBD1. V lost 3 bases to trimming and J lost 0 bases; unmatched junction nucleotides: 8. The CDR3 contains 16 residues. The germline CDR1 and CDR2 sequences are SGHNT and YYREEE (reference sequence). The chain's CDR3 is CASSSGRTGANYGYTF. CDR3 DNA: TGTGCCAGCAGCTCGGGCCGGACAGGAGCTAACTATGGCTACACCTTC.

V usage is TRBV27 and J usage is TRBJ1-5, with D possibly TRBD1 on 5 matching bases. Trimming removed 8 bases from V and 1 base from J, with 15 bases in between. This CDR3 has 15 amino acids. The germline gives CDR1 MNHEY, CDR2 SMNVEV (reference sequence). The CDR3 coding sequence is TGTGCCAGCCGTCCCGCAGGGAGGAGCAATCAGCCCCAGCATTTT. It translates to CASRPAGRSNQPQHF.

The chain carries TRBV10-1 and TRBJ1-3; D unclear. The CDR3 runs 16 residues. V lost 2 bases and J 0 bases, leaving 11 bases between the germline ends. Per germline, CDR1 WNHNN and CDR2 SYGVQD (reference sequence). The CDR3 DNA follows: TGCGCCAGCAGTGAGGTTGGGCGCAGCTCTGGAAACACCATATATTTT. Protein: CASSEVGRSSGNTIYF.

The V and J genes are TRBV15 and TRBJ2-3; TRBD1 agrees at 7 bases. This CDR3 comprises 20 residues. Germline V CDR1 and CDR2: LNHNV, YYDKDF (reference sequence). Trimming removed 1 base from V and 0 bases from J; junction bases left unmatched: 16. The CDR3 is CATSRALLKTGRTSTDTQYF. CDR3 in DNA: TGTGCCACCAGCAGAGCACTGCTAAAGACAGGGAGAACTAGCACAGATACGCAGTATTTT.

The V and J genes are TRBV5-6 and TRBJ1-5, with a tentative D call TRBD1 (6 bases). Germline V gene data show CDR1 as SGHDT and CDR2 as YYEEEE. The CDR3 totals 15 residues. V lost 0 bases, J lost 3 bases, and 10 bases lay in between. The CDR3 region is CASSLGGGINQPQHF. The CDR3 nucleotides are TGTGCCAGCAGCTTGGGAGGGGGAATCAATCAGCCCCAGCATTTT.

The chain is built from TRBV7-3 and TRBJ2-7; 8 nucleotides match TRBD1. CDR3 length: 14 amino acids. Per the germline V gene, CDR1 is SGHTA and CDR2 is FQGTGA. V was pared by 4 bases and J by 6 bases, with 8 bases of the junction left unmatched. CDR3 bases: TGTGCCAGCAGCTCCGGCAGGGGGCCCACCGAGCAGTACTTC. It yields the protein CASSSGRGPTEQYF.

This chain links TRBV7-2 with TRBJ1-2, with TRBD1 matching 7 bases. Losses at the gene ends were 2 bases for V and 4 bases for J; bases not matched to a gene: 10. The germline V gene has CDR1 SGHTA and CDR2 FQGNSA. The CDR3 contains 16 residues. As DNA, the CDR3 is TGTGCCAGCAGCTTACTGAGCGCAGGGGGTCTCTATGGCTACACCTTC. Translating gives CASSLLSAGGLYGYTF.

This clone was recorded a few times. This chain links TRBV19 with TRBJ1-2, with D possibly matching TRBD1 (6 bases). V lost 7 bases and J lost 0, with 9 bases in between. Germline lookup yields CDR1 LNHDA and CDR2 SQIVND (reference sequence). The CDR3 extends over 13 amino acids. As DNA, the CDR3 is TGTGCCAGTATCGACAGGTCTAACTATGGCTACACCTTC. It encodes CASIDRSNYGYTF.

The gene calls are TRBV7-2 and TRBJ2-5, with 10 bases identical to TRBD2. Germline CDR1 reads SGHTA; CDR2 reads FQGNSA. The CDR3 is 15 amino acids. The V segment lost 6 bases and the J segment 3 bases; nucleotides outside the gene matches: 7. In DNA form, the CDR3 reads TGTGCCAGCAGTCCAATAGCGGGGGGAAAAGAGACCCAGTACTTC. It specifies CASSPIAGGKETQYF.

V is TRBV25-1 and J is TRBJ1-6; perhaps TRBD1 as D (5 bases). Trimming took 0 bases from V and 10 from J, leaving 16 bases between them. The CDR3 has 16 residues. Germline CDR1 and CDR2: MGHDK and SYGVNS. The CDR3 nucleotides read TGTGCCAGCAGTGAATATGGGTCAGGGTACCGGTCACCCCTCCACTTT. Translated: CASSEYGSGYRSPLHF.

CDR3 residues: CASSPGGGQSSYEQYF. The CDR3 nucleotides are TGTGCCAGTAGTCCCGGGGGGGGACAGTCATCCTACGAGCAGTACTTC. The chain employs TRBV19 and TRBJ2-7; the D gene is possibly TRBD2 (8 bases). The length of the CDR3 is 16 residues. The germline gives CDR1 LNHDA, CDR2 SQIVND (reference sequence). Trimming removed 5 bases from V and 1 base from J, with 18 bases in between.

V usage is TRBV3-1 (or the pseudogene TRBV3-2) and J usage is TRBJ1-3; D is possibly TRBD1 (6 bases). V shed 3 bases and J shed 7 bases, with 16 bases lying between them. Germline loops: CDR1 LGHDT, CDR2 YNNKEL (reference sequence). The CDR3 extends over 15 amino acids. The CDR3 nucleotides read TGTGCCAGCAGCCAGGAAATTACAGGGCCTAACACCATATATTTT. Translated: CASSQEITGPNTIYF.

The chain has TRBV6-2 or TRBV6-3 and TRBJ2-1, with a weak D call TRBD1 (5 bases). The germline gives CDR1 MNHEY, CDR2 SVGEGT. The CDR3 is made up of 14 amino acids. The V gene lost 2 bases and the J gene lost 5 bases, with 10 bases spanning the gap. CDR3 sequence reads: CASSYPQGNNEQFF. The DNA for the CDR3 is TGTGCCAGCAGTTACCCCCAGGGTAACAATGAGCAGTTCTTC.

The V call is TRBV29-1, the J call TRBJ1-1; 7 nucleotides agree with TRBD1. This CDR3 is 13 amino acids long. Germline V CDR1 and CDR2: SQVTM, ANQGSEA. The V and J ends lost 7 bases and 3 bases, in that order; junction bases with no gene match: 8. The CDR3 protein is CSARQGRYTEAFF. The CDR3 DNA is TGCAGCGCCCGACAGGGACGTTACACTGAAGCTTTCTTT.

The chain has TRBV6-2 or TRBV6-3 and TRBJ2-2; D unclear. Trimming cost V 4 bases and J 4 bases, with 10 bases left between them. Germline CDR1 and CDR2: MNHEY and SVGEGT. The CDR3 runs to 14 residues. The CDR3 spells CASSSQALTGELFF. The CDR3 region has the DNA TGTGCCAGCAGTTCCCAAGCCCTCACCGGGGAGCTGTTTTTT.

The chain couples TRBV5-1 to TRBJ1-1; TRBD1 is a possible D gene (5 bases). The germline V gene has CDR1 SGHRS and CDR2 YFSETQ. Trimming removed 4 bases from V and 1 base from J, with 17 bases in between. The CDR3 extends over 16 amino acids. For the CDR3, the DNA is TGCGCCAGCAGCCCCAGACCGGGGGGGGAGAACACTGAAGCTTTCTTT. Its translation: CASSPRPGGENTEAFF.